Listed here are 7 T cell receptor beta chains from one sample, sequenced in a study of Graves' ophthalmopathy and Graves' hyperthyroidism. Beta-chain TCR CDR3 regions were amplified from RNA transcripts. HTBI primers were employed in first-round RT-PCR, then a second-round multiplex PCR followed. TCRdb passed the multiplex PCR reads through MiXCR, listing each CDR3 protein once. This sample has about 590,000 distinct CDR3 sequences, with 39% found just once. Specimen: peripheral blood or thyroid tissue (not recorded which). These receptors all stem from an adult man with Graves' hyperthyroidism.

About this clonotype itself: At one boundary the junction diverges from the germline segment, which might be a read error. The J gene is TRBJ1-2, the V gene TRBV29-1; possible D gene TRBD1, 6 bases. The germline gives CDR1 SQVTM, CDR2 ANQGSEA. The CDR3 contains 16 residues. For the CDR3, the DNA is TGCAGCCTTGAGGGGGGTAGCACAGACACTAACTATGGCTACACCTTC. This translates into CSLEGGSTDTNYGYTF. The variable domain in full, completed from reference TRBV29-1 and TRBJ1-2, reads SAVISQKPSRDICQRGTSLTIQCQVDSQVTMMFWYRQQPGQSLTLIATANQGSEATYESGFVIDKFPISRPNLTFSTLTVSNMSPEDSSIYLCSLEGGSTDTNYGYTFGSGTRLTVV.

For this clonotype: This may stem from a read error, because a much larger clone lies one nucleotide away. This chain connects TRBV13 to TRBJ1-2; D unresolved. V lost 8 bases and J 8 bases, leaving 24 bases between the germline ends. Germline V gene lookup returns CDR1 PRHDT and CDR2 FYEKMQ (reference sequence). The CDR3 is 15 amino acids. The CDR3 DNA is TGTGCCAGCGGCTATAGATCGCAGGTTCTCCGGGGCTACACCTTC. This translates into CASGYRSQVLRGYTF. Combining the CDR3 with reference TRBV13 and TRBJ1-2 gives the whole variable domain AAGVIQSPRHLIKEKRETATLKCYPIPRHDTVYWYQQGPGQDPQFLISFYEKMQSDKGSIPDRFSAQQFSDYHSELNMSSLELGDSALYFCASGYRSQVLRGYTFGSGTRLTVV.

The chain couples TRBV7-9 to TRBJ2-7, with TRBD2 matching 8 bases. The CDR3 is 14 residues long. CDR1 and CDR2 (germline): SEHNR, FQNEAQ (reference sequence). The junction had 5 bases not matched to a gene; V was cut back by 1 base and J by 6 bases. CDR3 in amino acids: CASSLGGRGGEQYF. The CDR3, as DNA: TGTGCCAGCAGCTTAGGGGGCCGGGGGGGCGAGCAGTACTTC.

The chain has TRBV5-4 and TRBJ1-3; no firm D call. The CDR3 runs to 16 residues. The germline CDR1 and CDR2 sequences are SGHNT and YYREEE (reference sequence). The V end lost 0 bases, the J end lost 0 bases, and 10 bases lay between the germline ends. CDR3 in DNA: TGTGCCAGCAGCTTGGGATCGAGGAGCTCTGGAAACACCATATATTTT. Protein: CASSLGSRSSGNTIYF.

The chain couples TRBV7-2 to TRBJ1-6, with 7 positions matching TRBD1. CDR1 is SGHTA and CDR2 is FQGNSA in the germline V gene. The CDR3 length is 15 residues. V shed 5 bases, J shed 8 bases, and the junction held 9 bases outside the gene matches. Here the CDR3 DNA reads TGTGCCAGCAGCAGTACGACAGGGTACGATTCACCCCTCCACTTT. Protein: CASSSTTGYDSPLHF.

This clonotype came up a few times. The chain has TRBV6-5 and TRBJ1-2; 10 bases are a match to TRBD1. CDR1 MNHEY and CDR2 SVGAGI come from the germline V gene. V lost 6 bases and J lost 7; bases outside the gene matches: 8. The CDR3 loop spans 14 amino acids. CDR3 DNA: TGTGCCAGCAGGCCCCCGGGACAGGGGCCTGGCTACACCTTC. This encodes CASRPPGQGPGYTF.

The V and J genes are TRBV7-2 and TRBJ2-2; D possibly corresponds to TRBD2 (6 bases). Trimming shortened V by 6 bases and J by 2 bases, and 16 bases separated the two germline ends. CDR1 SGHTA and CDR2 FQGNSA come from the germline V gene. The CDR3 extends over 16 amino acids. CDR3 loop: CASRVVAGLNTGELFF. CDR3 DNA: TGTGCCAGCAGGGTTGTGGCGGGACTTAACACCGGGGAGCTGTTTTTT.